Following are 11 T cell receptor beta chains from one sample sequenced in a study of cytomegalovirus exposure and HLA in healthy donors (dated by TCRdb to between 2016 and 2019). Receptors were amplified or captured by the immunoSEQ multiplex PCR assay. A mixture of 60 forward primers for TCR Vbeta segments and 13 reverse primers for TCR Jbeta segments was used in the multiplex PCR. TCRdb provides this immuneACCESS table in a form limited to in-frame rearrangements. Some clones are lacking; in checked studies, under half of them reflect an unresolved V gene, and why the rest are absent is not known. This sample is represented by under 200,000 clones; roughly 68% of them were singletons. Less than 2% of the sample goes to the ten largest clones. Sequenced: PBMCs. These receptors originate from a woman in her 30s in good health and CMV-seronegative.

The sample holds one count of this clone. The chain links TRBV30 to TRBJ1-2; D gene ambiguous. This CDR3 contains 11 residues. V lost 8 bases to trimming and J lost 8 bases, with 15 bases between them. Germline-derived CDR1 and CDR2 are GTSNPN and SVGIG (reference sequence). This CDR3 reads CALSIGEGYTF. The DNA for the CDR3 is TGTGCCCTCTCAATCGGGGAAGGCTACACCTTC.

The chain carries TRBV5-1 and TRBJ1-1; 7 bases line up with TRBD1. The CDR3 contains 14 residues. Germline values: CDR1 SGHRS, CDR2 YFSETQ. V shed 4 bases and J 7 bases; nucleotides not matched to a gene: 10. CDR3 sequence (DNA): TGCGCCAGCAGCCCTCAATCAGGGGGGAGTGAAGCTTTCTTT. Its protein product is CASSPQSGGSEAFF.

V usage is TRBV4-1 and J usage is TRBJ2-7; TRBD2 matches 8 bases. The junction had 8 bases not matched to a gene; V was cut back by 2 bases and J by 2 bases. Germline CDR1 is MGHRA and CDR2 is YSYEKL. The CDR3 length is 16 residues. CDR3 loop: CASSQFTGTRPYEQYF. The CDR3 nucleotides are TGCGCCAGCAGCCAATTTACCGGGACTAGACCCTACGAGCAGTACTTC.

This clone was seen a handful of times. The chain links TRBV12-5 to TRBJ2-1, with D maybe TRBD2 (7 bases). Germline lookup yields CDR1 LGHNT and CDR2 FRNRAP. This CDR3 has 13 amino acids. The CDR3 here is CVGGHPSYNEQFF. The CDR3 DNA is TGTGTGGGGGGGCACCCATCCTACAATGAGCAGTTCTTC. Complete variable domain (other parts from reference TRBV12-5 and TRBJ2-1): DARVTQTPRHKVTEMGQEVTMRCQPILGHNTVFWYRQTMMQGLELLAYFRNRAPLDDSGMPKDRFSAEMPDATLATLKIQPSEPRDSAVYFCVGGHPSYNEQFFGPGTRLTVL.

This clone was found once. The chain couples TRBV4-2 to TRBJ2-7; the D gene is possibly TRBD1 (5 bases). CDR1 and CDR2 (germline): LGHNA, YNFKEQ. CDR3 size: 13 residues. V lost 4 bases, J lost 2 bases, and 9 bases lay in between. Written as DNA, the CDR3 is TGTGCCAGCAGCCCAGGGTTGGCCTACGAGCAGTACTTC. Translating gives CASSPGLAYEQYF.

This chain joins TRBV10-3 and TRBJ1-1; 7 bases align to TRBD1. CDR3 length: 13 amino acids. Per the germline V gene, CDR1 is ENHRY and CDR2 is SYGVKD. Trimming removed 1 base from V and 7 bases from J; junction bases left unmatched: 3. The CDR3 reads CAISEYRGGEAFF. CDR3 DNA sequence: TGTGCCATCAGTGAGTACAGGGGTGGTGAAGCTTTCTTT.

The CDR3 region is CASSFGPFGYTF. The CDR3, as DNA: TGTGCCAGCAGTTTTGGCCCCTTCGGCTACACCTTC. V is TRBV6-5 and J is TRBJ1-2; D remains unclear. CDR1 is MNHEY and CDR2 is SVGAGI in the germline V gene. CDR3 length: 12 residues. V was shortened by 4 bases and J by 8 bases, with 11 bases between the two germline ends.

This clone was seen more than once but under ten times. This chain joins TRBV4-2 and TRBJ2-3, with 7 bases fitting TRBD2. The ends lost 4 bases at V and 4 bases at J; junction bases unmatched: 11. In germline, CDR1 is LGHNA, CDR2 YNFKEQ. CDR3 length: 16 amino acids. This CDR3 reads CASSPREGRAPDTQYF. For the CDR3, the DNA is TGTGCCAGCAGCCCCAGGGAAGGGAGGGCCCCAGATACGCAGTATTTT.

On this clone itself: A junction end diverges from the germline sequence, so it may reflect a read error. The V and J genes are TRBV5-4 and TRBJ1-3, with a tentative D call TRBD1 (6 bases). The CDR3 is 13 amino acids. Germline CDR1 reads SGHNT; CDR2 reads YYREEE (reference sequence). The CDR3 nucleotides are TGTGCCAGCAGCTGGGGGGGGGCCGGACCGGGGGATTTT. This encodes CASSWGGAGPGDF.

The rearrangement links TRBV6-5 to TRBJ1-2, with D tentatively TRBD1 (6 bases). Germline V CDR1 and CDR2: MNHEY, SVGAGI. Trimming removed 0 bases from V and 2 bases from J, with 10 bases in between. This CDR3 has 15 residues. The CDR3 here is CASSYSTGLNYGYTF. The CDR3 DNA reads TGTGCCAGCAGTTACTCGACAGGCTTGAACTATGGCTACACCTTC.

This clone was detected only a few times. This chain connects TRBV5-4 to TRBJ2-3, with 9 positions matching TRBD1. Germline loops: CDR1 SGHNT, CDR2 YYREEE (reference sequence). Trimming took 0 bases from V and 3 from J; bases not matched to a gene: 8. The CDR3 has 17 residues. This CDR3 is CASSLAGTGTGTDTQYF. The CDR3 DNA sequence: TGTGCCAGCAGCTTGGCGGGGACAGGGACAGGTACAGATACGCAGTATTTT.